This TCR beta chain derives from a study of shared clonotypes between healthy human individuals. Whole-study context: There were three CD4 naive, three CD4 memory, two CD8 naive and one CD8 memory plates per donor.

The repertoire was sequenced with immunoSEQ multiplex PCR; TCRdb's copy has only in-frame clones and lacks some. The table shows over 1.5 million clones, with 95% to 99% occurring only once. Germline loops: CDR1 SNHLY, CDR2 FYNNEI. The CDR3 runs to 14 residues. The V end lost 11 bases, the J end lost 4 bases, and 17 bases lay between the germline ends. General study points: Tissues were not sampled, only blood, and their repertoires likely differ. In general, naive subsets displayed greater estimated richness than memory subsets did. Roughly 5% of naive CD4 clonotypes were shared across four donors.

On this clone itself: The target antigen is unknown.

Sequencing was performed on naive CD4+ T cells sorted from blood. Subset given: CD45RA+ positively selected. The V and J genes are TRBV2 and TRBJ1-4, with D possibly matching TRBD1 (5 bases). The receptor was isolated from a young man in good health. CDR3 loop: CASTAGANNEKLFF. The CDR3 DNA is TGTGCCTCTACAGCTGGGGCGAATAATGAAAAACTGTTTTTT. The whole variable domain, filled in from reference TRBV2 and TRBJ1-4, reads EPEVTQTPSHQVTQMGQEVILRCVPISNHLYFYWYRQILGQKVEFLVSFYNNEISEKSEIFDDQFSVERPDGSNFTLKIRSTKLEDSAMYFCASTAGANNEKLFFGSGTQLSVL.